These 13 T cell receptor beta chains were all obtained from the same sample, sequenced in a study of Graves' ophthalmopathy and Graves' hyperthyroidism. Amplification from RNA transcripts yielded the TCR beta CDR3 regions. Second-round multiplex PCR followed a first-round RT-PCR using HTBI primers. TCRdb re-called the multiplex PCR reads with MiXCR, one entry per CDR3 protein. In the table there are some 520,000 distinct CDR3 sequences, about 15% of which are singletons. The sample consisted of blood. All receptors come from a woman in her 30s with Graves' ophthalmopathy.

This clonotype was seen only a few times. The chain couples TRBV3-1 to TRBJ1-2; D is possibly TRBD1 (5 bases). Trimming took 3 bases from V and 6 from J, leaving 20 bases between them. The CDR3 runs 16 residues. Germline CDR1 LGHDT, CDR2 YNNKEL (reference sequence). This CDR3 reads CASSQLRALVRDGYTF. The CDR3 DNA is TGTGCCAGCAGCCAGCTCAGGGCGCTTGTCCGGGATGGCTACACCTTC.

This clonotype was counted at least ten times. The genes are TRBV6-5 and TRBJ1-2; weak D call: TRBD1 (5 bases). V was clipped by 3 bases and J by 4 bases, with 15 bases between them. The germline V gene has CDR1 MNHEY and CDR2 SVGAGI. The CDR3 covers 15 residues. CDR3 sequence reads: CASSYGQGGSYGYTF. The CDR3 DNA is TGTGCCAGCAGTTATGGCCAGGGAGGGTCCTATGGCTACACCTTC.

This clonotype was observed many times. The V gene is TRBV30, the J gene TRBJ2-5; 7 bases agree with TRBD1. Germline V gene lookup returns CDR1 GTSNPN and CDR2 SVGIG (reference sequence). This CDR3 has 13 amino acids. V lost 2 bases, J lost 1 base, and 1 base stayed unmatched. The CDR3 DNA reads TGTGCCTGGAGTAGGGGGCTCCAAGAGACCCAGTACTTC. This translates into CAWSRGLQETQYF.

V usage is TRBV6-7 and J usage is TRBJ1-1; D gene uncertain. TRBV6-7 is filed as an ORF, its function uncertain. V lost 7 bases and J lost 0, with 15 bases in between. This CDR3 comprises 15 residues. The CDR3 DNA reads as TGTGCCAGCATCAAGGAGGACGGTGTGAACACTGAAGCTTTCTTT. Translating gives CASIKEDGVNTEAFF.

This clonotype was found many times. This chain connects TRBV24-1 to TRBJ1-1; no reliable D call. Germline V gene data show CDR1 as KGHDR and CDR2 as SFDVKD. The CDR3 contains 13 residues. V gave up 4 bases and J gave up 5 bases, with 10 bases separating them. CDR3: CATSDTPGTEAFF. The CDR3 DNA reads as TGTGCCACCAGTGACACCCCCGGAACTGAAGCTTTCTTT.

At least ten counts were recorded for this clonotype. The V gene is TRBV30, the J gene TRBJ1-5; TRBD1 aligns across 7 bases. This CDR3 spans 13 amino acids. Germline CDR1 and CDR2: GTSNPN and SVGIG (reference sequence). The ends lost 0 bases at V and 5 bases at J; junction bases unmatched: 1. The CDR3 DNA reads as TGTGCCTGGAGTGTACAGGGGTATCAGCCCCAGCATTTT. Amino acids: CAWSVQGYQPQHF.

This clonotype was detected many times. The V gene is TRBV15, the J gene TRBJ1-6; D gene ambiguous. The germline V gene encodes CDR1 LNHNV and CDR2 YYDKDF (reference sequence). Trimming left V 0 bases short and J 9 bases short, with 9 bases between. The CDR3 is 14 residues long. CDR3 protein: CATSRDEESSPLHF. The CDR3 bases are TGTGCCACCAGCAGAGATGAAGAGTCTTCACCCCTCCACTTT.

The V gene is TRBV20-1, the J gene TRBJ2-3, with 8 bases fitting TRBD2. CDR1 DFQATT and CDR2 SNEGSKA come from the germline V gene (reference sequence). V lost 6 bases and J lost 4; bases outside the gene matches: 9. The CDR3 extends over 14 amino acids. CDR3 in amino acids: CSALTPGGPDTQYF. The CDR3 nucleotides read TGCAGTGCGCTAACGCCGGGAGGGCCAGATACGCAGTATTTT.

Comments on this clonotype: A much larger clone lies a single base off, so this may be a read error. This likely comes from a read error, as the CDR3 has no conserved phenylalanine or tryptophan at its end. This chain joins TRBV3-1 and TRBJ1-3; D is undetermined. This CDR3 has 12 residues. Trimming pared 3 bases from V and 8 bases from J, leaving 8 bases between. Germline V CDR1 and CDR2: LGHDT, YNNKEL (reference sequence). The CDR3 DNA reads as TGTGCCAGCAGCCAGAGCGGAGACACCATATATTTG. Protein product: CASSQSGDTIYL.

This clonotype was counted many times. This rearrangement joins TRBV5-4 to TRBJ1-2, with 7 bases lining up with TRBD1. The V gene end was trimmed by 0 bases and the J gene end by 4 bases; junction bases not matched to a gene: 9. The CDR3 contains 16 residues. Germline CDR1 SGHNT, CDR2 YYREEE (reference sequence). The chain's CDR3 is CASSLGRQGETYGYTF. Here the CDR3 DNA reads TGTGCCAGCAGCTTGGGACGACAGGGAGAGACCTATGGCTACACCTTC.

This clonotype has a count of ten or more. The chain uses TRBV20-1 and TRBJ2-7, with 7 bases aligning to TRBD2. Trimming cost V 0 bases and J 7 bases; bases outside gene matches: 9. The CDR3 is 14 amino acids. Germline lookup yields CDR1 DFQATT and CDR2 SNEGSKA (reference sequence). CDR3 region: CSARDLAGVTEQYF. The CDR3 coding sequence is TGCAGTGCTAGAGATCTGGCGGGAGTAACAGAGCAGTACTTC.

This clonotype was seen ten or more times. The V call is TRBV9, the J call TRBJ2-5; D is unresolved. The CDR3 runs to 12 residues. The V gene's germline CDR1 is SGDLS and CDR2 YYNGEE. V shed 1 base and J shed 4 bases, with 5 bases lying between them. In nucleotides, the CDR3 is TGTGCCAGCAGCGTATATGGAGAGACCCAGTACTTC. Amino acid sequence: CASSVYGETQYF.

This sequence joins TRBV20-1 and TRBJ2-4, with D unclear. V lost 3 bases and J lost 8, with 5 bases in between. Per germline, CDR1 DFQATT and CDR2 SNEGSKA (reference sequence). The CDR3 length is 10 residues. In nucleotides, the CDR3 is TGCAGTGCTAGTGGGGACATTCAGTACTTC. Amino acids: CSASGDIQYF.